These T cell receptor beta chains were read from a single sample in a study of T cells after yellow fever vaccination. TCRdb passed the 5' RACE reads through MiXCR, listing each CDR3 protein once. Of around 300,000 distinct CDR3 sequences in the sample, approximately 4% are singletons; the top ten hold 19%. Here the sequenced sample was PBMCs, taken 15 days after the yellow fever booster vaccination. These receptors came from a man younger than 35 who received the YFV17D yellow fever vaccine. The CDR3 runs from the conserved cysteine through the conserved F or W. D genes are given only for firm matches. Clone sizes are given selectively: once, few, many, or a class where the clone is expanded.

. | TRBJ2-7 | . | TRBV28 | CASRRPATSTYEQYF | TGTGCCAGCAGAAGGCCGGCAACGAGTACCTACGAGCAGTACTTC
. | TRBJ1-4 | few | TRBV18 | CASSPSVGGREKLFF | TGTGCCAGCTCACCAAGTGTCGGGGGGCGTGAAAAACTGTTTTTC
TRBD1 | TRBJ2-7 | many | TRBV12-3/TRBV12-4 | CASSRGYEQYF | TGTGCCAGCAGCAGGGGGTACGAGCAGTACTTC
TRBD1 | TRBJ2-2 | many | TRBV6-1 | CASKDRAFAGELFF | TGTGCCAGCAAAGACAGGGCGTTTGCCGGGGAGCTGTTTTTT
TRBD2 | TRBJ2-3 | . | TRBV20-1 | CSASSGLAVKGDTQYF | TGCAGTGCTAGCTCCGGACTAGCGGTGAAGGGGGATACGCAGTATTTT
. | TRBJ1-2 | many | TRBV18 | CASSPGLGKDGYTF | TGTGCCAGCTCACCAGGACTGGGGAAGGACGGCTACACCTTC
. | TRBJ1-5 | few | TRBV4-2 | CASSQDLTTKGQPQHF | TGTGCCAGCAGCCAAGATCTAACAACTAAGGGGCAGCCCCAGCATTTT
. | TRBJ2-7 | many | TRBV6-5 | CASSHTGIQYF | TGTGCCAGCAGCCACACCGGGATTCAGTACTTC
TRBD2 | TRBJ2-3 | many | TRBV20-1 | CSVRPSGGADTQYF | TGCAGTGTCCGACCTAGCGGGGGGGCAGATACGCAGTATTTT
. | TRBJ2-7 | many | TRBV7-3 | CASLTPDSAYEQYF | TGTGCCAGCCTCACCCCCGACAGCGCCTACGAGCAGTACTTC
. | TRBJ2-7 | few | TRBV7-9 | CASSLRTGTLSYEQYF | TGTGCCAGCAGCTTGCGAACCGGGACTCTTTCCTACGAGCAGTACTTC
. | TRBJ2-1 | many | TRBV20-1 | CSAREGAVEQFF | TGCAGTGCTAGGGAAGGGGCTGTCGAGCAGTTCTTC
. | TRBJ1-1 | many | TRBV28 | CASAGLMNTEAFF | TGTGCCAGCGCCGGTTTGATGAACACTGAAGCTTTCTTT
. | TRBJ1-6 | few | TRBV5-1 | CASSLSDSPELDSPLHF | TGCGCCAGCAGCTTGTCGGACAGCCCCGAACTCGATTCACCCCTCCACTTT
. | TRBJ2-1 | . | TRBV11-2 | CASSLDLGGRQFF | TGTGCCAGCAGCTTAGATCTTGGTGGCCGGCAGTTCTTC
. | TRBJ1-1 | many | TRBV20-1 | CSARDNPSEAFF | TGCAGTGCTAGAGATAACCCCAGTGAAGCTTTCTTT
. | TRBJ2-2 | few | TRBV7-3 | CASSSLPGELFF | TGTGCCAGCAGCTCACTTCCCGGGGAGCTGTTTTTT
. | TRBJ1-5 | many | TRBV15 | CATSSRPNSNQPQHF | TGTGCCACCAGCTCCCGTCCGAATAGCAATCAGCCCCAGCATTTT
. | TRBJ2-7 | few | TRBV24-1 | CATSAGLGDYEQYF | TGTGCCACCAGTGCGGGTCTGGGGGACTACGAGCAGTACTTC
TRBD2 | TRBJ2-6 | few | TRBV7-2 | CASRFRGVPSSGANVLTF | TGTGCCAGCAGGTTTCGGGGGGTCCCGAGCTCTGGGGCCAACGTCCTGACTTTC
. | TRBJ1-2 | . | TRBV7-8 | CASSLTGYDGYTF | TGTGCCAGCAGCCTCACAGGGTATGATGGCTACACCTTC
. | TRBJ1-1 | many | TRBV28 | CASTPGGPNTEAFF | TGTGCCAGCACCCCGGGGGGCCCGAACACTGAAGCTTTCTTT
TRBD1 | TRBJ1-2 | few | TRBV12-3/TRBV12-4 | CASRLTGGRGYTF | TGTGCCAGCAGGCTCACAGGGGGCAGAGGCTACACCTTC
. | TRBJ2-1 | few | TRBV5-1 | CASSRQPAGDNEQFF | TGCGCCAGCAGCAGACAGCCAGCCGGGGACAATGAGCAGTTCTTC
. | TRBJ1-2 | . | TRBV10-3 | CAISDDEGTGMTFSYGYTF | TGTGCCATCAGTGATGATGAAGGAACAGGGATGACATTTTCGTATGGCTACACCTTC
. | TRBJ2-1 | few | TRBV30 | CAWSLRGNNEQFF | TGTGCCTGGAGTCTGCGGGGAAACAATGAGCAGTTCTTC
. | TRBJ2-1 | many | TRBV7-9 | CASSPTYNEQFF | TGTGCCAGCAGCCCTACTTACAATGAGCAGTTCTTC
TRBD1 | TRBJ2-6 | . | TRBV10-3 | CAINRQGPGANVLTF | TGTGCCATCAATCGACAGGGGCCTGGGGCCAACGTCCTGACTTTC
. | TRBJ1-5 | many | TRBV12-3/TRBV12-4 | CASSLGQNQPQHF | TGTGCCAGCAGCCTCGGACAGAATCAGCCCCAGCATTTT
. | TRBJ1-6 | many | TRBV6-5 | CASSPGVGNSPLHF | TGTGCCAGCAGCCCAGGGGTTGGGAATTCACCCCTCCACTTT
. | TRBJ1-5 | . | TRBV6-5 | CASSPVTTNQPQHF | TGTGCCAGTTCCCCTGTTACCACTAATCAGCCCCAGCATTTT
. | TRBJ2-7 | many | TRBV29-1 | CSVEKIRTYEQYF | TGCAGCGTCGAGAAAATAAGAACCTACGAGCAGTACTTC
. | TRBJ1-2 | few | TRBV5-1 | CASSPGQQTNGYTF | TGCGCCAGCAGCCCCGGCCAGCAGACTAATGGCTACACCTTC
. | TRBJ1-1 | . | TRBV6-1 | CASSDFGEAFF | TGTGCCAGCAGTGATTTCGGTGAAGCTTTCTTT
. | TRBJ1-2 | many | TRBV29-1 | CSATDSYGYTF | TGCAGCGCCACGGACAGCTATGGCTACACCTTC
. | TRBJ1-1 | many | TRBV4-2 | CASKDPLEAFF | TGTGCCAGCAAAGATCCTCTTGAAGCTTTCTTT
. | TRBJ2-7 | many | TRBV12-3/TRBV12-4 | CASSLRDRAYEQYF | TGTGCCAGCAGTTTACGGGACCGAGCCTACGAGCAGTACTTC
. | TRBJ2-2 | . | TRBV5-1 | CASSFGNKETGELFF | TGCGCCAGCAGCTTCGGGAACAAGGAGACCGGGGAGCTGTTTTTT
TRBD1 | TRBJ1-1 | . | TRBV5-1 | CASSDRWAGTGAEAFF | TGCGCCAGCAGCGATCGTTGGGCTGGGACAGGGGCTGAAGCTTTCTTT
. | TRBJ2-5 | . | TRBV5-1 | CASSLRPGVGETQYF | TGCGCCAGCAGCTTGAGGCCAGGGGTGGGAGAGACCCAGTACTTC
TRBD1 | TRBJ1-4 | few | TRBV20-1 | CSAYGQGPEKLFF | TGCAGTGCTTATGGACAGGGACCAGAAAAACTGTTTTTT
TRBD1 | TRBJ1-5 | . | TRBV6-2/TRBV6-3 | CASSARDRGVQPQHF | TGTGCCAGCAGCGCCCGGGACAGGGGAGTTCAGCCCCAGCATTTT
TRBD1 | TRBJ1-2 | . | TRBV24-1 | CATSDPSRDRGEGYTF | TGTGCCACCAGTGATCCGTCCCGGGACAGGGGTGAGGGCTACACCTTC
. | TRBJ2-1 | many | TRBV11-3 | CASSPGPAGEQFF | TGTGCCAGCAGCCCCGGGCCCGCGGGTGAGCAGTTCTTC